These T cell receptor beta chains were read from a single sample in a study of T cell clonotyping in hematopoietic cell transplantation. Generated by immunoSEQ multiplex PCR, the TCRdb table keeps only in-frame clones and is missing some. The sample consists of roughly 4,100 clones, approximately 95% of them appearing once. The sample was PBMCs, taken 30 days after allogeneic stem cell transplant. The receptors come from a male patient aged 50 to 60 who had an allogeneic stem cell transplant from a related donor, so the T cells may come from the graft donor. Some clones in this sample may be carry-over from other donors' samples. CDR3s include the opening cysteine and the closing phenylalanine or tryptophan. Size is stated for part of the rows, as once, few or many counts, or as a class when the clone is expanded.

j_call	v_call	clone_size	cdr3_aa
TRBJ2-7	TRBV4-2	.	CASSQVLVRGDSYEQYF
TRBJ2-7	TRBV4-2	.	CASSQALGGSYEQYF
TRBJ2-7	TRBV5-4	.	CASTPGIGYEQYF
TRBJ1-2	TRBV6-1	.	CASTRGEEYGYTF
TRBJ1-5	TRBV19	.	CASSIDSSWNQPQHF
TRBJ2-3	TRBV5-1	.	CASSRGTEGDTQYF
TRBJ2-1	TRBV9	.	CASSLSGGVVYNEQFF
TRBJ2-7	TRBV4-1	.	CASSQGGLGYEQYF
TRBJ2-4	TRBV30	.	CAWSVATSGRRNIQYF
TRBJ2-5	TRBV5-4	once	CASRGAQETQYF
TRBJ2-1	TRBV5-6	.	CASSGTVKLITGNEQFF
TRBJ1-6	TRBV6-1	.	CASSDVPGSPLHF
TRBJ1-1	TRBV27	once	CASQTDLSDSTEAFF
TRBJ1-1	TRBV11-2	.	CASSLAIWGTEAFF
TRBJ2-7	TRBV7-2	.	CASSSRNAGDEQYF
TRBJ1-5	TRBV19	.	CASSMGLYSNQPQHF
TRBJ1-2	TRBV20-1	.	CSAPRGGGYTF
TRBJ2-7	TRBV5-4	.	CASSLSGGGNPEQYF
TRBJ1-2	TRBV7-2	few	CASSYFRSGYTF
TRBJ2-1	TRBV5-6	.	CASSQLAGGAYNEQFF
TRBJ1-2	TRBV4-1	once	CASSQDTGVNYGYTF
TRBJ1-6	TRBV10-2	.	CASGGLDSPLHF
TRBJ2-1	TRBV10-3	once	CAISESGGPYNEQFF
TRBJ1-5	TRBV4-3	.	CASSQAAGSGQPQHF
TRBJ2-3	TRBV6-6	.	CASSYSGAGTQYF
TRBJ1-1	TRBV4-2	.	CASSPRMNTEAFF
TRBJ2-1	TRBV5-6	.	CASSPGLAGPRGNEQFF
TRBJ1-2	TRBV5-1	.	CASSLGAGADYGYTF
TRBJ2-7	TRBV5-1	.	CASSLTHRGSYEQYF
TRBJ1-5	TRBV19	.	CASSIRDRAGSSNQPQHF
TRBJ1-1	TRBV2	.	CASMKGIWTEAFF
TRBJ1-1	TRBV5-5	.	CASSFLPAGTGRSEAFF
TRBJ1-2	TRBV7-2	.	CASSLVESQYGYTF
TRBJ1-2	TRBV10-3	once	CAISDSYGYTF
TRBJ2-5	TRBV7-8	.	CASSLGPERETQYF
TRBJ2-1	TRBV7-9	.	CASSLALGNEQFF
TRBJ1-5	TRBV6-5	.	CASSLTGAGGRAQHF
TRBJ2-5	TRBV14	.	CASSLRAGVRETQYF
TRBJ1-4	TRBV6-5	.	CASSTGPALGKLFF
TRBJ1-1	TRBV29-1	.	CSVERTEAFF
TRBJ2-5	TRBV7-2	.	CASSFPARQRETQYF
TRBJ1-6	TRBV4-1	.	CASSQALGGTYNSPLHF
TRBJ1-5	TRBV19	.	CASSWDRGTLTIKPQHF
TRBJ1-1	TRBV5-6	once	CASSLVIDTEAFF
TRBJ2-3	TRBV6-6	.	CASSYPNLGTDTQYF
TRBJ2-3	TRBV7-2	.	CASSAAGQISTDTQYF
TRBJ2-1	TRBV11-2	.	CASSRASGGLNEQFF
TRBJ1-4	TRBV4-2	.	CASSPPRTNEKLFF
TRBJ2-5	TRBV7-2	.	CASSSTGTLAQETQYF
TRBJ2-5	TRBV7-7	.	CASSLTSGVETQYF
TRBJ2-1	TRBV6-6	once	CASSQTSGFINEQFF
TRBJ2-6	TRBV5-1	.	CASSPDSSGANVLTF
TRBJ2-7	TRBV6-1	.	CASSILAGVREQYF
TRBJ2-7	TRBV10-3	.	CAISERGAYEQYF